This TCR beta chain derives from a study of cytomegalovirus exposure and HLA in healthy donors. Notes on the study in general: In vitro, three CMV-associated chains proved specific for CMV antigens.

The PCR was carried out with 60 Vbeta primers and 13 Jbeta primers. Produced via immunoSEQ multiplex PCR; TCRdb's table is partial and in-frame only. The data show about 180,000 clones, with around four fifths seen just once and 3% to 4.5% held by the top ten. Remarks on this clone: Its antigen remains unknown.

This CDR3 region has 16 residues. Germline CDR1 reads SGDLS; CDR2 reads YYNGEE. This rearrangement joins TRBV9 to TRBJ2-5; the match to TRBD1 covers 9 bases. The end of the DNA aligns better with TRBJ2-7, so the J call may be wrong. This receptor was identified in a woman aged 55-70 years in good health and CMV-seropositive. Sequencing was done on a sample of PBMCs. The CDR3 bases are TGTGCCAGCAGCTCACCGGGACAGGGATGGTCCTACGAGCAGTACTTC. As protein: CASSSPGQGWSYEQYF.